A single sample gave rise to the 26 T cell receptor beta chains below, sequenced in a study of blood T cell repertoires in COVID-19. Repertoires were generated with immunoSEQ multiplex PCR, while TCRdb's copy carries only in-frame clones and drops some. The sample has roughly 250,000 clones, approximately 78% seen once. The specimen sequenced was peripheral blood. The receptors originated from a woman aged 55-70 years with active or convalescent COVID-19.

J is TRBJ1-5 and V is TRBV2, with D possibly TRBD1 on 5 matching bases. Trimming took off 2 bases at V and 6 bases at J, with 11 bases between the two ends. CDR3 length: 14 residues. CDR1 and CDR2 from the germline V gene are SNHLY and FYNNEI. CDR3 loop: CASSERGVRQPQHF. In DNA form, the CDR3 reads TGTGCCAGCAGTGAACGGGGGGTGCGTCAGCCCCAGCATTTT. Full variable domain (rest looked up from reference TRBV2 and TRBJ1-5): EPEVTQTPSHQVTQMGQEVILRCVPISNHLYFYWYRQILGQKVEFLVSFYNNEISEKSEIFDDQFSVERPDGSNFTLKIRSTKLEDSAMYFCASSERGVRQPQHFGDGTRLSIL.

The CDR3 DNA reads TGTGCCAGCTCACCACCCGTAGTCGAAAACATTCAGTACTTC. Its protein is CASSPPVVENIQYF. The chain combines TRBV18 with TRBJ2-4; D gene uncertain. The CDR3 has 14 residues. Trimming cost V 0 bases and J 5 bases, with 8 bases left between them. Germline CDR1 reads KGHSH; CDR2 reads LQKENI. The whole variable domain, remainder taken from reference TRBV18 and TRBJ2-4, is NAGVMQNPRHLVRRRGQEARLRCSPMKGHSHVYWYRQLPEEGLKFMVYLQKENIIDESGMPKERFSAEFPKEGPSILRIQQVVRGDSAAYFCASSPPVVENIQYFGAGTRLSVL.

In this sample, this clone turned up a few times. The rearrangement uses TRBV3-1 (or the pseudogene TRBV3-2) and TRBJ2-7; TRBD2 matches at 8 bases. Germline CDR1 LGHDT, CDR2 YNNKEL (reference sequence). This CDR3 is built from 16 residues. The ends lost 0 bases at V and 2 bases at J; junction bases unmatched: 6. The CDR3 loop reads CASSQDRAGGTYEQYF. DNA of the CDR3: TGTGCCAGCAGCCAAGATAGGGCGGGGGGAACCTACGAGCAGTACTTC.

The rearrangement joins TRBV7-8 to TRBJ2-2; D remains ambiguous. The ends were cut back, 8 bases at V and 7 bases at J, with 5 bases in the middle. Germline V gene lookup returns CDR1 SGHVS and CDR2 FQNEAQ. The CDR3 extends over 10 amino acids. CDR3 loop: CASSGGELFF. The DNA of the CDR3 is TGTGCCAGCTCGGGCGGGGAGCTGTTTTTT.

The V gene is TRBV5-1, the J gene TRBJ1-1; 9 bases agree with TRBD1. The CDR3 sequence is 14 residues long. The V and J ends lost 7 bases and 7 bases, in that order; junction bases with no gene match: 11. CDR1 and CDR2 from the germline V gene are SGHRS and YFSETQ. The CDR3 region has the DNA TGCGCCAGCTCGGTCGAGACAGGGGGAGATGAAGCTTTCTTT. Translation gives CASSVETGGDEAFF.

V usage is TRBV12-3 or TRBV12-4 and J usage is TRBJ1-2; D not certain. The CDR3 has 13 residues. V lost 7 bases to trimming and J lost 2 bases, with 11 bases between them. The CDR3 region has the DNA TGTGCCAGCACCCTTACCGAGAACTATGGCTACACCTTC. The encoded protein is CASTLTENYGYTF.

The CDR3 bases are TGTGCCACCAGTCCGGGACAGGGGGCCCCGTACCAAGAGACCCAGTACTTC. Translating gives CATSPGQGAPYQETQYF. This chain uses TRBV24-1 with TRBJ2-5; 12 positions match TRBD1. CDR3 size: 17 residues. With 6 bases clipped from V and 0 bases from J, the junction kept 7 bases outside the gene matches. From germline, CDR1 is KGHDR and CDR2 SFDVKD.

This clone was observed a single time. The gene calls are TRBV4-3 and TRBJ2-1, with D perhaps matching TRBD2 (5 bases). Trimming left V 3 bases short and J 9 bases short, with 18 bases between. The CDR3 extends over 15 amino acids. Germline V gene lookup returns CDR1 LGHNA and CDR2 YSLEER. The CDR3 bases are TGCGCCAGCAGCCAGTCGGCCGCACGTGGAGGTGAGCAGTTCTTC. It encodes CASSQSAARGGEQFF.

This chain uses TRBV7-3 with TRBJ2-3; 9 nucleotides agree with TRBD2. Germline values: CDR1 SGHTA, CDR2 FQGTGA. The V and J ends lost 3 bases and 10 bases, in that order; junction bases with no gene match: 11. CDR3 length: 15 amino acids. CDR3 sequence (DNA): TGTGCCAGCAGCTTCGTGGTCGCTAGCGGGGTCCCGCAGTATTTT. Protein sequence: CASSFVVASGVPQYF.

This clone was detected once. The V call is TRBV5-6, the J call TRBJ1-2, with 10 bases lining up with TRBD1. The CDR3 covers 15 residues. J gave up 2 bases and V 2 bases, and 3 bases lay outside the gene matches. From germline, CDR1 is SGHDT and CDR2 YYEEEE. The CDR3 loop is CASSFSGQGNYGYTF. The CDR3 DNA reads TGTGCCAGCAGCTTTTCGGGACAGGGGAACTATGGCTACACCTTC.

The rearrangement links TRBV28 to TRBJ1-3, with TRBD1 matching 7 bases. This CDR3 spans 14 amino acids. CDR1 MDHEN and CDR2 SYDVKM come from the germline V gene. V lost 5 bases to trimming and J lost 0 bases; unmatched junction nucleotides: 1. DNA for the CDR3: TGTGCCAGCAGTCGGGACAGCTCTGGAAACACCATATATTTT. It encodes CASSRDSSGNTIYF.

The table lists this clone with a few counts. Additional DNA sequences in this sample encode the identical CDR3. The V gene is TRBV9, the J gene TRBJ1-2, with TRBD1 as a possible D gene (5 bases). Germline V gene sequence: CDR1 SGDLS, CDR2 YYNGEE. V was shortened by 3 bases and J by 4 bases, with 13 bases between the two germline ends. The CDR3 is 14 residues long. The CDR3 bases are TGTGCCAGCAGCGGCCGGCAGGGCCCCTATGGCTACACCTTC. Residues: CASSGRQGPYGYTF.

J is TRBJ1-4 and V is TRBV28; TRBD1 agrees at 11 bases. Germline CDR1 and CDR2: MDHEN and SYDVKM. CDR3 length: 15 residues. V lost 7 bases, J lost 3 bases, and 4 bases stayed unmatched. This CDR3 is CASIGQGAPNEKLFF. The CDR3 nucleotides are TGTGCCAGCATAGGACAGGGGGCCCCTAATGAAAAACTGTTTTTT.

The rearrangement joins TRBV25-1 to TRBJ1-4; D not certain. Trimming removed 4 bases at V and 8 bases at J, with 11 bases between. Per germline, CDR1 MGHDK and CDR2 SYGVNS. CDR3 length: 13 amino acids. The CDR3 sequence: CASSGSGMEKLFF. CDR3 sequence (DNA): TGTGCCAGCAGTGGGAGTGGAATGGAAAAACTGTTTTTT.

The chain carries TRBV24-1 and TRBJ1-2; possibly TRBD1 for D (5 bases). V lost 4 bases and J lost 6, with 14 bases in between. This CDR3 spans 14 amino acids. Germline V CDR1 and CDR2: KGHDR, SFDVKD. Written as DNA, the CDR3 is TGTGCCACCAGTGACCCTACCGACAGAAATGGCTACACCTTC. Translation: CATSDPTDRNGYTF.

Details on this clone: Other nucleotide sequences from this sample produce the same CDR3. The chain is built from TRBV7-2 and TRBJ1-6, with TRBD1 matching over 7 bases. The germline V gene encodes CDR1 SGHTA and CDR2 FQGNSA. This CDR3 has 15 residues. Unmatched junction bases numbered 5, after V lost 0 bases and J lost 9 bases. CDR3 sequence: CASSLATGVGSPLHF. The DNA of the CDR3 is TGTGCCAGCAGCTTAGCTACAGGGGTGGGTTCACCCCTCCACTTT.

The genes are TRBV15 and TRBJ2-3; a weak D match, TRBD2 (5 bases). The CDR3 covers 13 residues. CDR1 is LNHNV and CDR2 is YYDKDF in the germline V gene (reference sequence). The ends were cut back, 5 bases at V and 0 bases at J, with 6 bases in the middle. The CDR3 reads CATSGRSTDTQYF. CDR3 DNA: TGTGCCACCAGCGGGAGAAGCACAGATACGCAGTATTTT.

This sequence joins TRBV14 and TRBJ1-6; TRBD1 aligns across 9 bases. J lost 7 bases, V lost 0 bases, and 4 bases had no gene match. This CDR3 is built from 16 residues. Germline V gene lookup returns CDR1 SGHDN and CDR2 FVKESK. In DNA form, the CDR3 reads TGTGCCAGCAGCCAAGACGTGGGGACAGGGAATTCACCCCTCCACTTT. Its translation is CASSQDVGTGNSPLHF.

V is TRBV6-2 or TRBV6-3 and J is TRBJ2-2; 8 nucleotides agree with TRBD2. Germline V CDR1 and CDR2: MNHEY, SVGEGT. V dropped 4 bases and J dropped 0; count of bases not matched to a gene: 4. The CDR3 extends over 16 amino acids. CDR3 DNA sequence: TGTGCCAGCAGTTTCCGGCGGGGGGCGAACACCGGGGAGCTGTTTTTT. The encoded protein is CASSFRRGANTGELFF.

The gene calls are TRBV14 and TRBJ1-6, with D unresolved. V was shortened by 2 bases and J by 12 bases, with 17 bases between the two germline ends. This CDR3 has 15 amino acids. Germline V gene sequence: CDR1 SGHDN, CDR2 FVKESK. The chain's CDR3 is CASSQNLLGVGPLHF. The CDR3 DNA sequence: TGTGCCAGCAGCCAAAATTTATTAGGAGTGGGACCCCTCCACTTT.

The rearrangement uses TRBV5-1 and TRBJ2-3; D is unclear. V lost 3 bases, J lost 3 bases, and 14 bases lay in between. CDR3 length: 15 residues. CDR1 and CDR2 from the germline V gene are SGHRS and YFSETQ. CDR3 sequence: CASSSRPEATDTQYF. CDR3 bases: TGCGCCAGCAGCTCACGACCAGAGGCTACAGATACGCAGTATTTT.

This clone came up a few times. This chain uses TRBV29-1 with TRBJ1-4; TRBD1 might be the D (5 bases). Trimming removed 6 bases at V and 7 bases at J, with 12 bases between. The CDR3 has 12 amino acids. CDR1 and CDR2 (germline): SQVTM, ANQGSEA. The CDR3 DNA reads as TGCAGCGTGGGGGGTGAGAGTGAAAAACTGTTTTTT. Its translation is CSVGGESEKLFF.

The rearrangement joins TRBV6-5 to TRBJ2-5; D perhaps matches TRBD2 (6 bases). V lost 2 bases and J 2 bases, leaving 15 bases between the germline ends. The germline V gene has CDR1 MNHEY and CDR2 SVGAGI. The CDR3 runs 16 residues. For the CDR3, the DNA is TGTGCCAGCAGTTACGGGGGTAGCGGAGAGCAAGAGACCCAGTACTTC. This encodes CASSYGGSGEQETQYF.

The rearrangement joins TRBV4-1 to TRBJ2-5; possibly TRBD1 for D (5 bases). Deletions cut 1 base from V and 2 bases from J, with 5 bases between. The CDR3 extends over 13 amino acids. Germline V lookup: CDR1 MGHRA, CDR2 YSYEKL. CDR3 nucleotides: TGCGCCAGCAGCCAAGGACAGCAAGAGACCCAGTACTTC. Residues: CASSQGQQETQYF.

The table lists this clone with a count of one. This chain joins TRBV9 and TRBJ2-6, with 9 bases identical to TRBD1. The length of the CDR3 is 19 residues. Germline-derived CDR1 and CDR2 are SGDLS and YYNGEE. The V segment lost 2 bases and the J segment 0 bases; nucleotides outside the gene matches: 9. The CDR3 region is CASSVLPGQGSSGANVLTF. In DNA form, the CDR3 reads TGTGCCAGCAGCGTTCTACCGGGACAGGGATCCTCTGGGGCCAACGTCCTGACTTTC.

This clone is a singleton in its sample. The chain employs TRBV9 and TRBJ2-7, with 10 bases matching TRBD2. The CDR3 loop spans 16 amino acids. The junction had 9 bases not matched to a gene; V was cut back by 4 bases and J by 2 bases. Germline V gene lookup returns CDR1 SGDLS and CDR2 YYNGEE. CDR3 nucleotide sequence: TGTGCCAGCAGCCCAGGGGCAACTAGCGGGGCCTACGAGCAGTACTTC. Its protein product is CASSPGATSGAYEQYF.